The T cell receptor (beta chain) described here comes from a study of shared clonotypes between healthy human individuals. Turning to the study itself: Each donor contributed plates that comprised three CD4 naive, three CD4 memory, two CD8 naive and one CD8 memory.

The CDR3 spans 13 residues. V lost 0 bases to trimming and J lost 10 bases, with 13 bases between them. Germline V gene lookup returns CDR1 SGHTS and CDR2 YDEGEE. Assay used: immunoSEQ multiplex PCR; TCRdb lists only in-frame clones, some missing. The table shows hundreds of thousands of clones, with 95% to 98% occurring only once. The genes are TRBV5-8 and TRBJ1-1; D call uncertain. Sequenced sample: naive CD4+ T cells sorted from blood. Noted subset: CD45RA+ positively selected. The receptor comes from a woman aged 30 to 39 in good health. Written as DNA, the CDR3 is TGTGCCAGCAGCTTGGTACGGGCTTCTGGAGCTTTCTTT. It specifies CASSLVRASGAFF.